The clone carrying this T cell receptor (beta chain) was found many times. Its antigen is undetermined. This sample is drawn from a study of response to subunit inactivated influenza vaccine. V lost 3 bases, J lost 5 bases, and 14 bases lay in between. The CDR3 spans 14 residues. From germline, CDR1 is SGDLS and CDR2 YYNGEE. Study-wide results and limits: Seasonal influenza vaccination, on each occasion, was suggested by the authors to recruit few new T cells.

TCRdb reprocessed the RT-PCR reads via MiXCR and lists one record per CDR3 protein. The sample carries about 520,000 distinct CDR3 sequences, 6.5% to 8% recorded once. This receptor was obtained from a man aged 45 to 75 who received an inactivated influenza vaccine. Sample: PBMCs from blood, taken less than 25 months after vaccination. The genes are TRBV9 and TRBJ1-2, with TRBD1 as a possible D gene (5 bases). CDR3 bases: TGTGCCAGCAGCGCGACGCAGTGGGGGTATGGCTACACCTTC. This sequence encodes CASSATQWGYGYTF.